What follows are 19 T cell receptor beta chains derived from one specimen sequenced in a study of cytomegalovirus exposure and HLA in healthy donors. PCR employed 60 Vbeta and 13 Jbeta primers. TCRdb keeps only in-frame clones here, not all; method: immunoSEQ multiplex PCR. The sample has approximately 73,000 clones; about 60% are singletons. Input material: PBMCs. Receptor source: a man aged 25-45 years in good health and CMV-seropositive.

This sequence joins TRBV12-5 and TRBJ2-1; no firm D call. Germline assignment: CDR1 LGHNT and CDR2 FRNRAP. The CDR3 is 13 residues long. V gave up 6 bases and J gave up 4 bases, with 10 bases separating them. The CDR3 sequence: CASGPDKYNEQFF. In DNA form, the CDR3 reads TGTGCTAGTGGCCCCGACAAATACAATGAGCAGTTCTTC.

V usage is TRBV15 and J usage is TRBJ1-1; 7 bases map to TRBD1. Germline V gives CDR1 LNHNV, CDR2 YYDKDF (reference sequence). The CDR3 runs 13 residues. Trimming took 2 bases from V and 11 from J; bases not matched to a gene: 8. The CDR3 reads CATSRPNRGGAFF. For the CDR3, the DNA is TGTGCCACCAGCAGACCGAACAGGGGCGGCGCTTTCTTT.

The CDR3: CASSWTGEADTQYF. The CDR3 region has the DNA TGTGCCAGCAGCTGGACAGGGGAGGCAGATACGCAGTATTTT. V and J are TRBV7-9 and TRBJ2-3; 9 nucleotides align to TRBD1. Per germline, CDR1 SEHNR and CDR2 FQNEAQ (reference sequence). The V segment lost 4 bases and the J segment 4 bases; nucleotides outside the gene matches: 3. The CDR3 totals 14 residues.

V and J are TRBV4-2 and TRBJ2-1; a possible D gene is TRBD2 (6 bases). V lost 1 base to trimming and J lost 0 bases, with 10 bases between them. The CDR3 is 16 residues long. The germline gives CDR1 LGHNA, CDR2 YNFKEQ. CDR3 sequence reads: CASSQAFGSSYNEQFF. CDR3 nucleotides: TGTGCCAGCAGCCAAGCATTCGGGAGCTCCTACAATGAGCAGTTCTTC.

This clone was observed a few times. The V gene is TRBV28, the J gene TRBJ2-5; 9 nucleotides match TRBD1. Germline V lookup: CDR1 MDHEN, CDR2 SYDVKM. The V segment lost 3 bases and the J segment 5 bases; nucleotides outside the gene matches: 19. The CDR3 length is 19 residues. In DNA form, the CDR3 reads TGTGCCAGCAGTTTTCGGGACAGGGCACACCTTGGGGCGCGGGAGACCCAGTACTTC. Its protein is CASSFRDRAHLGARETQYF.

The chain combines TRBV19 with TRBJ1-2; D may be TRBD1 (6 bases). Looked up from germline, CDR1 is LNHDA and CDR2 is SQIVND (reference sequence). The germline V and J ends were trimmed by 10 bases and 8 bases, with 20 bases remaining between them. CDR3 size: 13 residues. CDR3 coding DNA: TGTGCCACTCTCCCGACAGGCACAGGGGGCTACACCTTC. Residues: CATLPTGTGGYTF.

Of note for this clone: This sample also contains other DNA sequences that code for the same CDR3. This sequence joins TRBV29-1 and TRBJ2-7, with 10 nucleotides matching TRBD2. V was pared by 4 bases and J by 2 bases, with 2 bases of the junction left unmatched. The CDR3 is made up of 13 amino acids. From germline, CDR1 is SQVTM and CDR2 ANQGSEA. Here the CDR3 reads CSVVLAGAYEQYF. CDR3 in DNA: TGCAGCGTTGTTCTAGCGGGAGCCTACGAGCAGTACTTC.

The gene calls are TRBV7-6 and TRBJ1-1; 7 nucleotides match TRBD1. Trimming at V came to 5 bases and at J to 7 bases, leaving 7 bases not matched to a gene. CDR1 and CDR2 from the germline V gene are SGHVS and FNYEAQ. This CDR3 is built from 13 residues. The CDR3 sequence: CASSPGQWYEAFF. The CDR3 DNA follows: TGTGCCAGCAGCCCGGGACAGTGGTATGAAGCTTTCTTT.

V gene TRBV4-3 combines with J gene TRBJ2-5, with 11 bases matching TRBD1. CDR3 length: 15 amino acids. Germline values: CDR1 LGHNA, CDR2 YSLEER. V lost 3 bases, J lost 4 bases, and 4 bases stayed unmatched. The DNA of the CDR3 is TGCGCCAGCAGCCACGGACAGGGGGCAGGAGAGACCCAGTACTTC. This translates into CASSHGQGAGETQYF.

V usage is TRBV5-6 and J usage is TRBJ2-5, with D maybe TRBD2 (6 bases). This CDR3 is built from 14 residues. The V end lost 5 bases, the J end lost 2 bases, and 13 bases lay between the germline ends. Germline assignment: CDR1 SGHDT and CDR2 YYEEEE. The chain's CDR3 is CASRRRDSQETQYF. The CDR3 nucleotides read TGTGCCAGCAGGAGGAGGGACTCGCAAGAGACCCAGTACTTC.

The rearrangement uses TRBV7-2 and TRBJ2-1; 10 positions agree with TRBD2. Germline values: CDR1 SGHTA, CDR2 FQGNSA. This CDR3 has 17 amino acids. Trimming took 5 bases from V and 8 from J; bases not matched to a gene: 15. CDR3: CASSQRPGLARPDEQFF. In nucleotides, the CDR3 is TGTGCCAGCAGCCAACGGCCGGGACTAGCGAGGCCGGATGAGCAGTTCTTC.

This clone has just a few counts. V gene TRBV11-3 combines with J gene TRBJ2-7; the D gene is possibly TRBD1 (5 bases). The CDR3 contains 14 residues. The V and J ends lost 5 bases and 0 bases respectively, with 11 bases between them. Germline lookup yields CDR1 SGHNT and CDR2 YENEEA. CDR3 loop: CASSLLGHSYEQYF. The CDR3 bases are TGTGCCAGCAGCCTCCTAGGACACTCCTACGAGCAGTACTTC. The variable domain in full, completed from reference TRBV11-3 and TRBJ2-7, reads EAGVVQSPRYKIIEKKQPVAFWCNPISGHNTLYWYLQNLGQGPELLIRYENEEAVDDSQLPKDRFSAERLKGVDSTLKIQPAELGDSAVYLCASSLLGHSYEQYFGPGTRLTVT.

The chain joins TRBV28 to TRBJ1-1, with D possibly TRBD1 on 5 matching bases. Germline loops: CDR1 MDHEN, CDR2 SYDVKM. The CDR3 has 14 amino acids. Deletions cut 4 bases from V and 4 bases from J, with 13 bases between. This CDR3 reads CASSSRQGLTEAFF. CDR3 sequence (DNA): TGTGCCAGCAGTTCGCGGCAGGGTCTCACTGAAGCTTTCTTT.

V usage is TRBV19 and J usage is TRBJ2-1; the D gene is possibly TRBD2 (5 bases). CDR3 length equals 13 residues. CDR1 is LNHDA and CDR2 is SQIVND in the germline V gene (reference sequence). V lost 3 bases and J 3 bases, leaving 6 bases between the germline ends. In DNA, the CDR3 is TGTGCCAGTAGTATTCGGGGCTACAATGAGCAGTTCTTC. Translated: CASSIRGYNEQFF.

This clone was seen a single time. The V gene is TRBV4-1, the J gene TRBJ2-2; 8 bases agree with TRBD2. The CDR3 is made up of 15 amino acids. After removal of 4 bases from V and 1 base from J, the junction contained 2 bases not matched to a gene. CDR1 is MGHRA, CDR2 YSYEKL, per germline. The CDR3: CASSRREGNTGELFF. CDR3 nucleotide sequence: TGCGCCAGCAGCCGCCGGGAGGGGAACACCGGGGAGCTGTTTTTT.

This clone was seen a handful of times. CDR3 DNA: TGTGCCAGCAGACCGACTGGGAACTATGGCTACACCTTC. Protein: CASRPTGNYGYTF. This sequence joins TRBV27 and TRBJ1-2; D uncertain. V gave up 6 bases and J gave up 2 bases, with 10 bases separating them. This CDR3 is built from 13 residues. The germline V gene encodes CDR1 MNHEY and CDR2 SMNVEV (reference sequence).

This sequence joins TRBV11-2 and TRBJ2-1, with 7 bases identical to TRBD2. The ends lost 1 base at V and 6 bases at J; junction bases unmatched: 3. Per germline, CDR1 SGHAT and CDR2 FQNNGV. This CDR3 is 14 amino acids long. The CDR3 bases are TGTGCCAGCAGCTTAGCAGCTAGCGGCAATGAGCAGTTCTTC. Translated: CASSLAASGNEQFF.

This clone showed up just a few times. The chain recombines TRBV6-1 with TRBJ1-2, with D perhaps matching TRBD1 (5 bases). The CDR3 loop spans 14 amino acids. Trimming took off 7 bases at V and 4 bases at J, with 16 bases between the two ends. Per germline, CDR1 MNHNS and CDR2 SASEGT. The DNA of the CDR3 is TGTGCCAGCACCTTGCGCCGACAGCTCTATGGCTACACCTTC. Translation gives CASTLRRQLYGYTF.

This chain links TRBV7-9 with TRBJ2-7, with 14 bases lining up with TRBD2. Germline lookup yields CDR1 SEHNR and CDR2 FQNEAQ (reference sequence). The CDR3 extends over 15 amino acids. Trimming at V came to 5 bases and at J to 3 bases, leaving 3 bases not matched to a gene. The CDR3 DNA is TGTGCCAGCAGCCTAGGACTAGCGGGGGGCTACGAGCAGTACTTC. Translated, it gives CASSLGLAGGYEQYF.